A selection of T cell receptor beta chains follows, all from one sample in a study of cytomegalovirus exposure and HLA in healthy donors. Only in-frame clones appear in the TCRdb table, and some are missing; sequencing was by immunoSEQ multiplex PCR. Of around 120,000 clones in the sample, about four fifths were seen once. Sequenced: PBMCs. These receptors came from a woman aged 45 to 65 in good health and CMV-seropositive. The CDR3 runs from the conserved cysteine through the conserved F or W. A D gene is named only where the DNA matches it firmly. Only part of the rows carry a size: once, few, many, or a class if the clone is expanded.

>NA|TRBJ1-2|TRBV5-6|TRBD1
TGTGCCAGCAACCCGACAGGGGCCCATGGCTACACCTTC
CASNPTGAHGYTF
>NA|TRBJ2-1|TRBV4-1|TRBD2
TGCGCCAGCAGCCTACAAAGGGGTGGGGGGACTAGCGTGCACAATGAGCAGTTCTTC
CASSLQRGGGTSVHNEQFF
>few|TRBJ2-4|TRBV7-8|TRBD1
TGTGCCAGCAGCTTATCCGGGACAGGGGGCGCGGGAAACATTCAGTACTTC
CASSLSGTGGAGNIQYF
>NA|TRBJ2-5|TRBV5-1|TRBD2
TGCGCCAGCAGCTTGGTAGGCGGGGGAGCCTGGAAAGAGACCCAGTACTTC
CASSLVGGGAWKETQYF
>once|TRBJ2-6|TRBV5-6|TRBD2
TGTGCCAGCCTAGCGGGGGCGACGGGAGGGGCCAACGTCCTGACTTTC
CASLAGATGGANVLTF
>NA|TRBJ1-4|TRBV9|NA
TGTGCCAGCTCCTCCTCCGGCAGAAGAGGCGAAAAACTGTTTTTT
CASSSSGRRGEKLFF
>NA|TRBJ1-4|TRBV18|TRBD1
TGTGCCAGCTCACCCTCCCAGGGGGATGAAAAACTGTTTTTT
CASSPSQGDEKLFF
>few|TRBJ1-6|TRBV6-5|NA
TGTGCCAGCTCTCCAGGGTCTACTTCACCCCTCCACTTT
CASSPGSTSPLHF
>once|TRBJ2-3|TRBV7-9|NA
TGTGCCAGCAGCGCTCGGGGTCGCAGCACAGATACGCAGTATTTT
CASSARGRSTDTQYF
>NA|TRBJ1-5|TRBV10-3|TRBD1
TGTGCCATCAGTGAGGACAGGGGTAAGGATCAGCCCCAGCATTTT
CAISEDRGKDQPQHF
>NA|TRBJ2-5|TRBV7-8|NA
TGTGCCAGCAGCTTATCAGGGGAACGGGAGACCCAGTACTTC
CASSLSGERETQYF
>NA|TRBJ2-7|TRBV28|TRBD1
TGTGCCAGCACCGGCAGGGGGACAGCGTACTTC
CASTGRGTAYF
>NA|TRBJ2-7|TRBV6-5|TRBD1
TGTGCCAGCAGGCGCGACAGGGGGCAAACCTACGAGCAGTACTTC
CASRRDRGQTYEQYF
>NA|TRBJ2-7|TRBV10-1|NA
TGCGCCAGCATAAGACTAGTTCTTTACGAGCAGTACTTC
CASIRLVLYEQYF
>NA|TRBJ2-2|TRBV19|NA
TGTGCCAGTAGTCCCCAGGGCACCGGGGAGCTGTTTTTT
CASSPQGTGELFF
>NA|TRBJ2-3|TRBV5-6|NA
TGTGCCAGCAGCCGTGAAGGCGGAGGGTTGCCGCAGTATTTT
CASSREGGGLPQYF
>NA|TRBJ2-1|TRBV10-3|TRBD2
TGTGCCATCAGTGCTCAACTAGCGGGGACTGGCAATGAGCAGTTCTTC
CAISAQLAGTGNEQFF
>NA|TRBJ2-3|TRBV2|NA
TGTGCCAGCCGCTTAAACAGAGACACAGATACGCAGTATTTT
CASRLNRDTDTQYF
>NA|TRBJ1-1|TRBV9|NA
TGTGCCAGCAGCGTAGCCCCAGAGAACACTGAAGCTTTCTTT
CASSVAPENTEAFF
>NA|TRBJ1-6|TRBV15|TRBD1
TGTGCCACCAGCAGACAGATCGCCTGGGGACAGCCTTATAATTCACCCCTCCACTTT
CATSRQIAWGQPYNSPLHF
>NA|TRBJ2-7|TRBV5-6|NA
TGTGCCAGCAGCTTCTACGACCCGGGAGTTGGCGAGCAGTACTTC
CASSFYDPGVGEQYF
>NA|TRBJ2-7|TRBV2|NA
TGTGCCAGCCTCGGTTTGGGAGTGACCCCCTACGAGCAGTACTTC
CASLGLGVTPYEQYF
>NA|TRBJ2-7|TRBV30|NA
TGTGCCTGGAGCCCAGGGTTGTACGAGCAGTACTTC
CAWSPGLYEQYF
>NA|TRBJ2-2|TRBV5-1|TRBD2
TGCGCCAGCAGGACAACTAGCGGGGGGGCCGGGGAGCTGTTTTTT
CASRTTSGGAGELFF
>few|TRBJ1-1|TRBV6-1|NA
TGTGCCAGCAGTGAATGGGGCATGAACACTGAAGCTTTCTTT
CASSEWGMNTEAFF
>few|TRBJ1-5|TRBV2|NA
TGTGCCAGCAGTGCCTCGGCAGGGCCTAATCAGCCCCAGCATTTT
CASSASAGPNQPQHF
>NA|TRBJ2-2|TRBV5-1|TRBD1
TGCGCCAGCAGCTTTTTGACAGGGGGCAGCACCGGGGAGCTGTTTTTT
CASSFLTGGSTGELFF
>NA|TRBJ2-5|TRBV7-9|TRBD1
TGTGCCAGCAGCCAGGAAGGGGGCGGGGAGACCCAGTACTTC
CASSQEGGGETQYF
>few|TRBJ2-5|TRBV5-4|NA
TGTGCCAGCAGCTCGTCAGGGCGGTGGGAGACCCAGTACTTC
CASSSSGRWETQYF
>NA|TRBJ2-1|TRBV9|NA
TGTGCCAGCAGCGTAGGCGGGGGCCCCTACAATGAGCAGTTCTTC
CASSVGGGPYNEQFF
>few|TRBJ1-1|TRBV30|NA
TGTGCCTGGACCCCTGTGGCCACTGAAGCTTTCTTT
CAWTPVATEAFF
>once|TRBJ2-2|TRBV27|NA
TGTGCCAGCACCACCGGCCTGGGCGGGGACACCGGGGAGCTGTTTTTT
CASTTGLGGDTGELFF
>NA|TRBJ2-1|TRBV2|TRBD2
TGTGCCAGCAGTGCCCGTAGCGGGGGGGGGCCTCGGAATGAGCAGTTCTTC
CASSARSGGGPRNEQFF